These T cell receptor beta chains were read from a single sample in a study of persistence of HIV-infected CD4 T cells. These receptors have no known antigen. The table came from immunoSEQ multiplex PCR; TCRdb's copy has only in-frame clones and leaves some out. Of 35,000 to 45,000 clones detected, approximately 80% appear once; the ten largest clones hold roughly 1.5%. The sample here was CD4+ T cells sorted from PBMCs after approximately 20-hour stimulation, taken from a patient who received antiretroviral therapy. The source is an adult man with HIV who was CMV-seropositive. Each CDR3 is given with its conserved first and last residue. D genes are given only for firm matches. For some rows the clone size is stated as once, few or many, or as a class when expanded; others skip it.

>TRBV7-2|.|15|.|TRBJ1-5
TGTGCCAGCAGCCCCCTTGGCGCGAGCAATCAGCCCCAGCATTTT
CASSPLGASNQPQHF
>TRBV5-4|.|14|.|TRBJ1-2
TGTGCCAGCAGCTTGGCCAAGGTCAGGGAGGGCTACACCTTC
CASSLAKVREGYTF
>TRBV12-3/TRBV12-4|.|13|.|TRBJ2-1
TGTGCCAGCAGTTTAGGAGGGGACGGTGAGCAGTTCTTC
CASSLGGDGEQFF
>TRBV3-1/TRBV3-2|.|15|TRBD1|TRBJ2-2
TGTGCCAGCAGCCCCCGGGACAGGGCCACCGGGGAGCTGTTTTTT
CASSPRDRATGELFF
>TRBV4-1|.|16|TRBD1|TRBJ1-4
TGCGCCAGCAGCCGCCTTGACAGGGCAACTAATGAAAAACTGTTTTTT
CASSRLDRATNEKLFF
>TRBV7-2|once|14|.|TRBJ1-1
TGTGCCAGCAGCTTTGGACTGATGAACACTGAAGCTTTCTTT
CASSFGLMNTEAFF
>TRBV6-5|.|14|.|TRBJ1-1
TGTGCCAGCAGTTACTCCTCCGTGAGGACTGAAGCTTTCTTT
CASSYSSVRTEAFF
>TRBV2|.|14|.|TRBJ1-5
TGTGCCAGCAGCCTACGTGCGAGCAATCAGCCCCAGCATTTT
CASSLRASNQPQHF
>TRBV28|.|15|.|TRBJ1-2
TGTGCCAGCAGTTCTCAGGGGTCAACTTCCTATGGCTACACCTTC
CASSSQGSTSYGYTF
>TRBV7-6|.|16|.|TRBJ2-1
TGTGCCAGCAGCTCTTTGGCCGGGACCCCATCGAATGAGCAGTTCTTC
CASSSLAGTPSNEQFF
>TRBV10-3|.|14|.|TRBJ1-5
TGTGCCATCAGTGAGTGGGGGGGAGATCAGCCCCAGCATTTT
CAISEWGGDQPQHF
>TRBV28|once|14|.|TRBJ1-2
TGTGCCAGCAGTCGCAGCTCCCTCCCATATGGCTACACCTTC
CASSRSSLPYGYTF
>TRBV10-3|.|18|TRBD2|TRBJ2-7
TGTGCCATCAGTGACATGCTAGCGGGGGGCCTTAGCTCCTACGAGCAGTACTTC
CAISDMLAGGLSSYEQYF
>TRBV28|.|13|.|TRBJ1-6
TGTGCCAGCAGTTGGGACATTTATTCACCCCTCCACTTT
CASSWDIYSPLHF
>TRBV4-2|.|15|.|TRBJ1-2
TGTGCCAGCAGCCCCCGACTTCGACTTTCGTATGGCTACACCTTC
CASSPRLRLSYGYTF
>TRBV28|.|15|TRBD1|TRBJ1-2
TGTGCCAGCAGTACCCACATGACAGGGGCGGGTGGCTACACCTTC
CASSTHMTGAGGYTF
>TRBV4-2|.|14|.|TRBJ2-1
TGTGCCAGCAGCCAGATGGGCCACAACAATGAGCAGTTCTTC
CASSQMGHNNEQFF
>TRBV3-1/TRBV3-2|.|18|.|TRBJ2-3
TGTGCCAGCAGCCAAGTAAGGGTTCGCCCAGGTAGCACAGATACGCAGTATTTT
CASSQVRVRPGSTDTQYF
>TRBV5-1|.|15|.|TRBJ1-3
TGCGCCAGCAGCTTGGCCAGGGGCTCTGGAAACACCATATATTTT
CASSLARGSGNTIYF
>TRBV2|.|15|TRBD1|TRBJ2-3
TGTGCCAGCAGTTTACAGGGGGTGAGCACAGATACGCAGTATTTT
CASSLQGVSTDTQYF
>TRBV3-1/TRBV3-2|.|15|.|TRBJ1-6
TGTGCCAGCAGCCCGGCCCCCAGGGGAAGATCACCCCTCCACTTT
CASSPAPRGRSPLHF
>TRBV12-5|.|13|.|TRBJ2-7
TGTGCTAGTGGCTACCATACTTCCTACGAGCAGTACTTC
CASGYHTSYEQYF
>TRBV6-1|few|16|TRBD2|TRBJ2-3
TGTGCCAGCAGTGCGGATAGCGGGGGATCCACAGATACGCAGTATTTT
CASSADSGGSTDTQYF
>TRBV7-2|.|13|TRBD1|TRBJ1-2
TGTGCCAGCAGCTTAAACAGGGGCGATGGCTACACCTTC
CASSLNRGDGYTF
>TRBV24-1|.|14|TRBD1|TRBJ1-4
TGTGCCACCTCCCCGGGACAGGGGAGTGAAAAACTGTTTTTT
CATSPGQGSEKLFF
>TRBV3-1/TRBV3-2|.|13|.|TRBJ1-2
TGTGCCAGCAGCCAAGAATCCTACTATGGCTACACCTTC
CASSQESYYGYTF